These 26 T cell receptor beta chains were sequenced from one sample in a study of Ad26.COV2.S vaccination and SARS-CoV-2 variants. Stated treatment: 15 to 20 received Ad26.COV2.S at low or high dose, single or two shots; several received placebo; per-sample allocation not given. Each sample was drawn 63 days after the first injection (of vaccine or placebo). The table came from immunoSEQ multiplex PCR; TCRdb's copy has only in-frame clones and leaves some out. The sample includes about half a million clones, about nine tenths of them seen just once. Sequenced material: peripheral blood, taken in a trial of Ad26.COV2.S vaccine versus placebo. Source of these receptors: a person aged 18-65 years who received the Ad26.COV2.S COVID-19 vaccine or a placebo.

This CDR3 is CASSLTGQRNEKLFF. CDR3 nucleotide sequence: TGTGCCAGCAGCTTAACGGGGCAGCGTAATGAAAAACTGTTTTTT. This sequence joins TRBV7-3 and TRBJ1-4, with D perhaps matching TRBD1 (5 bases). V gave up 0 bases and J gave up 4 bases, with 9 bases separating them. Per germline, CDR1 SGHTA and CDR2 FQGTGA. The CDR3 consists of 15 residues.

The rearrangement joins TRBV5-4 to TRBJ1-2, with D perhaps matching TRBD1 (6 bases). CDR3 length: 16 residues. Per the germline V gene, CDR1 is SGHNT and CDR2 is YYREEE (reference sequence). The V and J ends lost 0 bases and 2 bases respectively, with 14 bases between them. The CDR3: CASSLGSGVRNYGYTF. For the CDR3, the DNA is TGTGCCAGCAGCTTGGGCTCAGGGGTGCGAAACTATGGCTACACCTTC.

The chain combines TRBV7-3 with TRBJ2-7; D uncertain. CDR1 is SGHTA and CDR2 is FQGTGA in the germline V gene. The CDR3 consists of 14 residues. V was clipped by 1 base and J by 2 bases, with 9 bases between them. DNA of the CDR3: TGTGCCAGCAGCTTAAGTGCACCAACCTACGAGCAGTACTTC. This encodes CASSLSAPTYEQYF.

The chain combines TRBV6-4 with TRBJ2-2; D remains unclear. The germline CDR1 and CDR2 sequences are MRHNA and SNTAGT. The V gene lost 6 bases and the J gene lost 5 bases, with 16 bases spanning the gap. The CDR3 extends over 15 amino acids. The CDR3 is CASSPGRSETGELFF. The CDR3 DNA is TGTGCCAGCAGCCCCGGACGTTCGGAAACCGGGGAGCTGTTTTTT.

CDR3 in amino acids: CASSVRYGGVPDTQYF. The CDR3 coding sequence is TGTGCCAGCAGTGTCCGGTACGGGGGGGTACCGGATACGCAGTATTTT. This chain uses TRBV2 with TRBJ2-3, with 8 bases matching TRBD2. CDR1 and CDR2 from the germline V gene are SNHLY and FYNNEI. Unmatched junction bases numbered 12, after V lost 4 bases and J lost 6 bases. This CDR3 spans 16 amino acids.

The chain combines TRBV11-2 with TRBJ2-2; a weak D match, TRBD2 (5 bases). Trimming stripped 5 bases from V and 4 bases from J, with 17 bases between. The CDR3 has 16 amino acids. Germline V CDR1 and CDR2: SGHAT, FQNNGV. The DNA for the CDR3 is TGTGCCAGCAGCCCGGCACCTAGCTATAGCACCGGGGAGCTGTTTTTT. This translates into CASSPAPSYSTGELFF.

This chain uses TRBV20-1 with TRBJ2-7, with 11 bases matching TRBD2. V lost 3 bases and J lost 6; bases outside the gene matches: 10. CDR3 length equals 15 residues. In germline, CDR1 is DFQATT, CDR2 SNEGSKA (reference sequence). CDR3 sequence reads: CSASVLAGGYGEQYF. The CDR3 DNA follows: TGCAGTGCTAGTGTTCTAGCGGGAGGTTACGGCGAGCAGTACTTC.

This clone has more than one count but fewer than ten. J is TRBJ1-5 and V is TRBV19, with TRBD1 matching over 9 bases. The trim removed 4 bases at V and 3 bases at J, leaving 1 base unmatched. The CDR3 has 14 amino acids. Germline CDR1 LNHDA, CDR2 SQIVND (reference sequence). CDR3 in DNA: TGTGCCAGTAGTAGGACAGGGGACAATCAGCCCCAGCATTTT. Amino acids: CASSRTGDNQPQHF.

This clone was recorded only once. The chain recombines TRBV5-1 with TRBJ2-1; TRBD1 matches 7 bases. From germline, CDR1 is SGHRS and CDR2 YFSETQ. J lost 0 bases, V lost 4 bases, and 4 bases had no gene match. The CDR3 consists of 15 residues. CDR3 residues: CASSQTGRSYNEQFF. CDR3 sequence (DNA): TGCGCCAGCAGCCAGACAGGGCGCTCCTACAATGAGCAGTTCTTC.

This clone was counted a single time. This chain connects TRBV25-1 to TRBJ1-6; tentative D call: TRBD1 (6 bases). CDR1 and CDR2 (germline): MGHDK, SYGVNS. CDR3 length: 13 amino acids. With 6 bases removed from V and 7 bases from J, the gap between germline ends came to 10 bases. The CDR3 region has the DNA TGTGCCAGCAGCCCGGGGACAAATTCACCCCTCCACTTT. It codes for CASSPGTNSPLHF.

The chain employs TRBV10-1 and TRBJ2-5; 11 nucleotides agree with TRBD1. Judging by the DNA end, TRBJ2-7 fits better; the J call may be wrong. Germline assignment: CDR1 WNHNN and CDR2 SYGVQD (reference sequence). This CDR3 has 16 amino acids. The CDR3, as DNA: TGCGCCAGCAGCGAAGCTCGGACAGGGGGCATCTACGAGCAGTACTTC. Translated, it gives CASSEARTGGIYEQYF.

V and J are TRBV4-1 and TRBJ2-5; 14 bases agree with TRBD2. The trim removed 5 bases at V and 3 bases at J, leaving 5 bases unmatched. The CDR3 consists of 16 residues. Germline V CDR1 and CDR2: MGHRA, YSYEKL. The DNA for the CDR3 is TGCGCCAGCAGCAGTGAGACTAGCGGGGGGGAAGAGACCCAGTACTTC. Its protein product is CASSSETSGGEETQYF.

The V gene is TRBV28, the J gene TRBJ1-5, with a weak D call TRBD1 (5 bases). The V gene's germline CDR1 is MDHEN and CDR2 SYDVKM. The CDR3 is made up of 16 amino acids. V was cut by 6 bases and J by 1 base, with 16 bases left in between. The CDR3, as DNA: TGTGCCAGCAGCCCACCCGAGGACAAAAGCAATCAGCCCCAGCATTTT. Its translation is CASSPPEDKSNQPQHF. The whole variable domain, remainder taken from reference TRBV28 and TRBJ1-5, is DVKVTQSSRYLVKRTGEKVFLECVQDMDHENMFWYRQDPGLGLRLIYFSYDVKMKEKGDIPEGYSVSREKKERFSLILESASTNQTSMYLCASSPPEDKSNQPQHFGDGTRLSIL.

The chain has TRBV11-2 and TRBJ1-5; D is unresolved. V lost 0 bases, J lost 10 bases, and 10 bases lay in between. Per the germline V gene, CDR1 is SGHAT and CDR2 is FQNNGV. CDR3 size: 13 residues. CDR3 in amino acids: CASSLDRGAPQHF. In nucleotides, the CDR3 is TGTGCCAGCAGCTTAGATCGTGGAGCCCCCCAGCATTTT.

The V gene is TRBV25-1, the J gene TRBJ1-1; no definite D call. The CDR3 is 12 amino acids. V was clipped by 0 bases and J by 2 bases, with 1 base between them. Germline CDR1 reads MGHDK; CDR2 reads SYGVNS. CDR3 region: CASSEYNTEAFF. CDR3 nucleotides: TGTGCCAGCAGTGAATATAACACTGAAGCTTTCTTT.

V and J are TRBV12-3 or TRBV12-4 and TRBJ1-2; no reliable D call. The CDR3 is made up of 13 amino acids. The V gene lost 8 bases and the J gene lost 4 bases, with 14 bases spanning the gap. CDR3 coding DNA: TGTGCCAGCGGTGGGCTCTCGGGCTATGGCTACACCTTC. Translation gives CASGGLSGYGYTF.

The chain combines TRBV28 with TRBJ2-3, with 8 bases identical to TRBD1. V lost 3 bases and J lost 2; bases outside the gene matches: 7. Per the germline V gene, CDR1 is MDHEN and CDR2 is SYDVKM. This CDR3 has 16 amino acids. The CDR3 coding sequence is TGTGCCAGCAGTTTCCGGCCGGGACAGGTCACAGATACGCAGTATTTT. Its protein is CASSFRPGQVTDTQYF.

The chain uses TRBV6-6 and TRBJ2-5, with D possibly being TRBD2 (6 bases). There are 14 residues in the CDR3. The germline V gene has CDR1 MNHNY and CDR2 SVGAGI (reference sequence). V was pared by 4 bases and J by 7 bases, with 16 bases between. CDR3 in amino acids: CASSSRDSHSTQYF. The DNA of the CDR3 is TGTGCCAGCAGTTCCCGGGACTCCCATTCGACCCAGTACTTC.

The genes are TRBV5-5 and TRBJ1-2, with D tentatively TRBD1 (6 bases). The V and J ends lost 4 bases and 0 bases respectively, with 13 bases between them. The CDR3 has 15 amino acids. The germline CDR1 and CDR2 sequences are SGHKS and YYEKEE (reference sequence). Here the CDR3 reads CASSTRTVTNYGYTF. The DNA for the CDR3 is TGTGCCAGCAGCACACGGACAGTTACTAACTATGGCTACACCTTC.

The CDR3 is CASAQVGGNYNEQFF. The CDR3 DNA is TGTGCCAGCGCACAGGTCGGCGGGAATTACAATGAGCAGTTCTTC. The chain carries TRBV9 and TRBJ2-1, with D possibly being TRBD2 (6 bases). From germline, CDR1 is SGDLS and CDR2 YYNGEE. The CDR3 covers 15 residues. V shed 7 bases and J shed 4 bases, with 18 bases lying between them.

CDR3 in amino acids: CASSHLGGASYNEQFF. In nucleotides, the CDR3 is TGTGCCAGCAGCCATCTCGGTGGGGCCTCCTACAATGAGCAGTTCTTC. This rearrangement joins TRBV27 to TRBJ2-1, with D possibly matching TRBD1 (5 bases). The CDR3 sequence is 16 residues long. Germline CDR1 is MNHEY and CDR2 is SMNVEV (reference sequence). The V gene lost 6 bases and the J gene lost 0 bases, with 15 bases spanning the gap.

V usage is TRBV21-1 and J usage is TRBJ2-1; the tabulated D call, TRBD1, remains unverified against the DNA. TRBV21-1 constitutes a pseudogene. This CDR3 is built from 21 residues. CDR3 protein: CASSNFGFYRTGDNVWNEQFF. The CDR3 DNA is TGTGCCAGCAGCAATTTCGGGTTTTATAGGACAGGGGATAATGTGTGGAATGAGCAGTTCTTC.

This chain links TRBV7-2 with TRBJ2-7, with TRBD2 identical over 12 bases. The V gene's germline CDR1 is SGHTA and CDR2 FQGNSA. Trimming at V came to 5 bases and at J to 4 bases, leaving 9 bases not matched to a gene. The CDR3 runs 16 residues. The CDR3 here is CASSPTTSGSGYEQYF. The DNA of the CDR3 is TGTGCCAGCAGCCCGACGACTAGCGGGAGTGGATACGAGCAGTACTTC. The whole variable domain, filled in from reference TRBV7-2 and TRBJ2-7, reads GAGVSQSPSNKVTEKGKDVELRCDPISGHTALYWYRQSLGQGLEFLIYFQGNSAPDKSGLPSDRFSAERTGGSVSTLTIQRTQQEDSAVYLCASSPTTSGSGYEQYFGPGTRLTVT.

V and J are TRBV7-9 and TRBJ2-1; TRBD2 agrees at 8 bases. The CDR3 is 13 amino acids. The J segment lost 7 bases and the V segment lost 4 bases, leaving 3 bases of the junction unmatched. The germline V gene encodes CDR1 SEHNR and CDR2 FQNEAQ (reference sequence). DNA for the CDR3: TGTGCCAGCAGCTCGGGACTAGAGAATGAGCAGTTCTTC. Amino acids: CASSSGLENEQFF.

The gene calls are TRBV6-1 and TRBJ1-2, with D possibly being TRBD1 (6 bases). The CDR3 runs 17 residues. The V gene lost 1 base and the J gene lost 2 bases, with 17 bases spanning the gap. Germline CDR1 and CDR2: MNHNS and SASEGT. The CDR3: CASSEGWGTGRNYGYTF. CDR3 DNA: TGTGCCAGCAGTGAAGGGTGGGGAACAGGGAGAAACTATGGCTACACCTTC.

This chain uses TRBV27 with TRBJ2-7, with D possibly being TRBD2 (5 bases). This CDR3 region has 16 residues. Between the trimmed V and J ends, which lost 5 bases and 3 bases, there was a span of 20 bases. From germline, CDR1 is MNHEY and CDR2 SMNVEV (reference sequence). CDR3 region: CASSPGLYRGNYEQYF. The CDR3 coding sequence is TGTGCCAGCAGTCCCGGACTTTACCGCGGAAACTACGAGCAGTACTTC.